The 19 T cell receptor beta chains below come from one sample, sequenced in a study of blood T cell repertoires in COVID-19. TCRdb's table, derived via immunoSEQ multiplex PCR, lists solely in-frame clones and lacks some. The top ten clones hold 0.7% to 1% of a sample with roughly 480,000 clones, about 88% of them seen once. Specimen: peripheral blood. Receptors were obtained from a man aged 18 to 35 with COVID-19, enrolled during active disease.

The genes are TRBV28 and TRBJ2-7, with D possibly matching TRBD2 (6 bases). Germline V lookup: CDR1 MDHEN, CDR2 SYDVKM. Trimming left V 5 bases short and J 2 bases short, with 10 bases between. The CDR3 is made up of 13 amino acids. CDR3 amino acids: CASSVEGPYEQYF. The CDR3 nucleotides are TGTGCCAGCAGTGTGGAGGGTCCCTACGAGCAGTACTTC.

V gene TRBV18 combines with J gene TRBJ2-1; D is possibly TRBD1 (5 bases). The germline V gene encodes CDR1 KGHSH and CDR2 LQKENI. Trimming took off 5 bases at V and 6 bases at J, with 11 bases between the two ends. The CDR3 is 13 amino acids. The CDR3 coding sequence is TGTGCCAGCTCAGCGACAGATCGCAATGAGCAGTTCTTC. This gives the protein CASSATDRNEQFF.

V usage is TRBV4-2 and J usage is TRBJ2-3; D remains ambiguous. Germline CDR1 LGHNA, CDR2 YNFKEQ. V lost 1 base and J lost 0, with 11 bases in between. The CDR3 covers 16 residues. The CDR3 is CASSQVEFTSTDTQYF. The CDR3 DNA follows: TGTGCCAGCAGCCAAGTTGAGTTTACTAGCACAGATACGCAGTATTTT.

The table lists this clone with a few counts. The chain is built from TRBV18 and TRBJ1-1, with D possibly being TRBD1 (5 bases). Germline CDR1 reads KGHSH; CDR2 reads LQKENI. Deletions cut 1 base from V and 1 base from J, with 10 bases between. CDR3 length: 15 amino acids. The CDR3 nucleotides are TGTGCCAGCTCACCACATAACGGGGGGAACACTGAAGCTTTCTTT. It yields the protein CASSPHNGGNTEAFF.

CDR3: CATKGLGHEQFF. DNA of the CDR3: TGTGCCACCAAGGGACTCGGCCATGAGCAGTTCTTC. The chain has TRBV24-1 and TRBJ2-1, with D possibly TRBD2 on 6 matching bases. Per germline, CDR1 KGHDR and CDR2 SFDVKD. The CDR3 consists of 12 residues. Trimming pared 8 bases from V and 8 bases from J, leaving 12 bases between.

The genes are TRBV5-1 and TRBJ1-1; 7 nucleotides agree with TRBD1. J lost 4 bases, V lost 0 bases, and 3 bases had no gene match. CDR3 length equals 14 residues. The germline V gene encodes CDR1 SGHRS and CDR2 YFSETQ. CDR3 DNA: TGCGCCAGCAGCTTGGCCCAGGGGGGCACTGAAGCTTTCTTT. Protein product: CASSLAQGGTEAFF.

CDR3 loop: CASRSGTALYEQYF. In DNA form, the CDR3 reads TGTGCCAGCAGATCCGGGACAGCCCTCTACGAGCAGTACTTC. The chain combines TRBV28 with TRBJ2-7; 7 nucleotides line up with TRBD1. The V gene's germline CDR1 is MDHEN and CDR2 SYDVKM. J was trimmed by 3 bases and V by 6 bases; bases with no gene match: 8. The CDR3 covers 14 residues.

The chain is built from TRBV7-9 and TRBJ2-1; possible D gene TRBD1, 6 bases. Trimming shortened V by 5 bases and J by 4 bases, and 15 bases separated the two germline ends. Looked up from germline, CDR1 is SEHNR and CDR2 is FQNEAQ (reference sequence). This CDR3 spans 15 amino acids. CDR3 region: CASSRDTLLYNEQFF. CDR3 nucleotides: TGTGCCAGCAGCCGGGACACCCTTCTGTACAATGAGCAGTTCTTC.

The chain employs TRBV11-3 and TRBJ1-2; 11 bases align to TRBD1. The CDR3 totals 15 residues. Germline CDR1 reads SGHNT; CDR2 reads YENEEA. V lost 5 bases, J lost 3 bases, and 5 bases stayed unmatched. The CDR3 DNA follows: TGTGCCAGCAGCCCCCGGACAGGGGGCGACTATGGCTACACCTTC. This sequence encodes CASSPRTGGDYGYTF.

This chain links TRBV19 with TRBJ2-6; 12 nucleotides agree with TRBD2. In germline, CDR1 is LNHDA, CDR2 SQIVND (reference sequence). The J segment lost 12 bases and the V segment lost 5 bases, leaving 5 bases of the junction unmatched. The CDR3 runs 14 residues. The CDR3 nucleotides read TGTGCCAGTAGTGTCGAGGGACTAGCGGGCGTCCTGACTTTC. It translates to CASSVEGLAGVLTF.

This sequence joins TRBV4-1 and TRBJ1-3; D gene uncertain. Trimming left V 4 bases short and J 2 bases short, with 9 bases between. Germline V gene sequence: CDR1 MGHRA, CDR2 YSYEKL. This CDR3 spans 14 amino acids. CDR3 region: CASSPRLAGNTIYF. In nucleotides, the CDR3 is TGCGCCAGCAGCCCCCGACTTGCTGGAAACACCATATATTTT.

The CDR3 DNA follows: TGTGCCAGCAGTTACAGGGGTTACGAGCAGTACTTC. Amino acids: CASSYRGYEQYF. J is TRBJ2-7 and V is TRBV2; 7 bases align to TRBD1. The CDR3 runs 12 residues. CDR1 is SNHLY and CDR2 is FYNNEI in the germline V gene. V lost 5 bases to trimming and J lost 4 bases; unmatched junction nucleotides: 2.

The chain links TRBV30 to TRBJ1-2, with 7 bases matching TRBD1. J lost 1 base, V lost 4 bases, and 6 bases had no gene match. Germline CDR1 reads GTSNPN; CDR2 reads SVGIG (reference sequence). The CDR3 runs 14 residues. The CDR3 protein is CAWTRAGGNYGYTF. CDR3 in DNA: TGTGCCTGGACCCGGGCAGGGGGTAACTATGGCTACACCTTC.

This clone has only one observation. This chain connects TRBV6-6 to TRBJ2-3, with D perhaps TRBD1 (6 bases). Trimming pared 3 bases from V and 1 base from J, leaving 11 bases between. CDR3 length: 15 amino acids. Germline assignment: CDR1 MNHNY and CDR2 SVGAGI (reference sequence). CDR3 sequence reads: CASSYGGLRTDTQYF. As DNA, the CDR3 is TGTGCCAGCAGTTATGGGGGCCTTCGCACAGATACGCAGTATTTT.

The chain uses TRBV12-3 or TRBV12-4 and TRBJ2-7; D perhaps matches TRBD2 (5 bases). The V gene lost 0 bases and the J gene lost 3 bases, with 6 bases spanning the gap. The CDR3 spans 13 residues. CDR3 protein: CASSLAGVYEQYF. For the CDR3, the DNA is TGTGCCAGCAGTTTAGCGGGAGTCTACGAGCAGTACTTC.

The chain uses TRBV27 and TRBJ1-2, with a weak D call TRBD1 (5 bases). V was clipped by 5 bases and J by 1 base, with 17 bases between them. Germline V gene lookup returns CDR1 MNHEY and CDR2 SMNVEV (reference sequence). The length of the CDR3 is 16 residues. The CDR3 sequence is CASSPLTEPNNYGYTF. The DNA of the CDR3 is TGTGCCAGCAGTCCCCTGACAGAGCCCAATAACTATGGCTACACCTTC.

This clone was seen once. This same CDR3 is encoded by further DNA sequences in the sample. The chain recombines TRBV18 with TRBJ2-1; 8 nucleotides line up with TRBD1. Germline lookup yields CDR1 KGHSH and CDR2 LQKENI. The CDR3 totals 14 residues. The junction had 5 bases not matched to a gene; V was cut back by 3 bases and J by 7 bases. For the CDR3, the DNA is TGTGCCAGCTCACCTCAGGGGGCAGGGAATGAGCAGTTCTTC. This encodes CASSPQGAGNEQFF.

The V call is TRBV9, the J call TRBJ1-1, with a tentative D call TRBD1 (6 bases). V lost 3 bases and J lost 6, with 9 bases in between. The CDR3 extends over 12 amino acids. Germline CDR1 and CDR2: SGDLS and YYNGEE. CDR3 amino acids: CASSAGQSEAFF. In nucleotides, the CDR3 is TGTGCCAGCAGCGCTGGACAGTCTGAAGCTTTCTTT.

The genes are TRBV7-2 and TRBJ2-1; 7 bases agree with TRBD2. This CDR3 region has 13 residues. Unmatched junction bases numbered 6, after V lost 4 bases and J lost 9 bases. Germline-derived CDR1 and CDR2 are SGHTA and FQGNSA. The CDR3 DNA reads TGTGCCAGCAGCTCCGACGGGGGGAGTGAGCAGTTCTTC. It codes for CASSSDGGSEQFF.